This TCR beta chain was sequenced in a study of early T cells in non-severe SARS-CoV-2 infection. Background on the study: Sequencing input comprised bulk RNA from unsorted whole blood; chain pairing was not available. Study-wide results and caveats: The VDJdb matching leaned toward anti-spike CD8 responses and overlooked private and CD4 specificities.

This clonotype was picked up a small number of times. Its antigen is still unknown. Individual cDNA molecules were tagged with unique molecular identifiers, the study reported. TCRdb reanalysed the 5' RACE reads using MiXCR and keeps one entry per CDR3 protein. The sample carries more than 20,000 distinct CDR3 sequences, about 4% recorded once. CDR3 size: 16 residues. Trimming shortened V by 3 bases and J by 7 bases, and 24 bases separated the two germline ends. CDR1 and CDR2 from the germline V gene are SQVTM and ANQGSEA. The TCR originated in an adult who was a healthcare worker with PCR-confirmed SARS-CoV-2 infection or an uninfected control (not recorded which). The V call is TRBV29-1, the J call TRBJ1-2; D not certain. The specimen sequenced was whole blood. The DNA for the CDR3 is TGCAGCGTTGATCTGCGTTCGACGGACGGTCGGCCTGGCTACACCTTC. Protein product: CSVDLRSTDGRPGYTF.